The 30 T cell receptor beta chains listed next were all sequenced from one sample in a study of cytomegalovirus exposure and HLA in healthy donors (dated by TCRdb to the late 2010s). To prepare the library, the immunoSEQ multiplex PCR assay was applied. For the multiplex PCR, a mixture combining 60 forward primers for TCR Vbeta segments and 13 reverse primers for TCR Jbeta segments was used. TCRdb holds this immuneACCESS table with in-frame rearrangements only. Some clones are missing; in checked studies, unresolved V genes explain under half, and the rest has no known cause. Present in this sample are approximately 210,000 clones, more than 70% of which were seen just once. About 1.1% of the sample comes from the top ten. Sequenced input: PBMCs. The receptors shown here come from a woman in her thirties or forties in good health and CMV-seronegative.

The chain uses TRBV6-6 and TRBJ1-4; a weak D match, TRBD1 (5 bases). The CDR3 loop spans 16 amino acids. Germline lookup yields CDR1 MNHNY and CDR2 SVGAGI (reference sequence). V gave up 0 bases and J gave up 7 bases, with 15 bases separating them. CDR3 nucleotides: TGTGCCAGCAGTTACTCGGGGGGATTATTAGGTGAAAAACTGTTTTTT. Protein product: CASSYSGGLLGEKLFF.

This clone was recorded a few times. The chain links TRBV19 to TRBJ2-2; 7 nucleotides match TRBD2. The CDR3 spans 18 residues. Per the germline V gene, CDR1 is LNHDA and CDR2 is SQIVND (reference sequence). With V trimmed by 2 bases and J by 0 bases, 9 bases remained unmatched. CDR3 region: CASSIKLIAGSNTGELFF. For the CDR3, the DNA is TGTGCCAGTAGTATAAAATTAATAGCGGGCTCGAACACCGGGGAGCTGTTTTTT. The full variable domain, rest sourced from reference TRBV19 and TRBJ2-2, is DGGITQSPKYLFRKEGQNVTLSCEQNLNHDAMYWYRQDPGQGLRLIYYSQIVNDFQKGDIAEGYSVSREKKESFPLTVTSAQKNPTAFYLCASSIKLIAGSNTGELFFGEGSRLTVL.

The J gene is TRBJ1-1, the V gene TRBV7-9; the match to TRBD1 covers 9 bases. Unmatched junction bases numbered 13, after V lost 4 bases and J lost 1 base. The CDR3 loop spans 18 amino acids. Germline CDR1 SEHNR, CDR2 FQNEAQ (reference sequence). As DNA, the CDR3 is TGTGCCAGCAGCTCCCTCTCGACGGGACAGGGAGGGAACACTGAAGCTTTCTTT. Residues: CASSSLSTGQGGNTEAFF.

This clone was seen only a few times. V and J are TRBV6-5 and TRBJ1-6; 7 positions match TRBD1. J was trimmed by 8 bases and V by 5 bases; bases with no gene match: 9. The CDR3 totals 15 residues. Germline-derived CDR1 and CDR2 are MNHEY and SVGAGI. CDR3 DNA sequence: TGTGCCAGCAGTACCTCACAGGGGAGACATTCACCCCTCCACTTT. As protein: CASSTSQGRHSPLHF.

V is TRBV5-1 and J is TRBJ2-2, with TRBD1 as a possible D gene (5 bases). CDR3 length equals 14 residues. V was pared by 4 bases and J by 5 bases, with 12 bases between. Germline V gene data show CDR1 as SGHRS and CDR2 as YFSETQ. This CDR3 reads CASSQGSSTGELFF. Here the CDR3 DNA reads TGCGCCAGCAGCCAGGGTTCCTCGACCGGGGAGCTGTTTTTT.

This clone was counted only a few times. CDR3 amino acids: CSVSNSYEQYF. CDR3 in DNA: TGCAGCGTTTCAAATTCCTACGAGCAGTACTTC. This chain uses TRBV29-1 with TRBJ2-7; no clear D. The CDR3 runs 11 residues. V was trimmed by 5 bases and J by 1 base, leaving 6 bases between them. CDR1 and CDR2 from the germline V gene are SQVTM and ANQGSEA.

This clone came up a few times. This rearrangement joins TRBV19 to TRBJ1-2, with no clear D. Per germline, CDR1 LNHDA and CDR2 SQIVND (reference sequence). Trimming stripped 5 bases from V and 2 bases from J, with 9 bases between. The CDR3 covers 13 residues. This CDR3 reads CASSRERNYGYTF. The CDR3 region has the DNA TGTGCCAGTAGTCGGGAGCGAAACTATGGCTACACCTTC.

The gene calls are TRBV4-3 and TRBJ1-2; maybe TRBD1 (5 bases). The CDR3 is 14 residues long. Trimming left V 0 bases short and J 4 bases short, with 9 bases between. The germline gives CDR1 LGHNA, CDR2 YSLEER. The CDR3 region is CASSQEFGGYGYTF. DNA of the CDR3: TGCGCCAGCAGCCAAGAATTCGGGGGCTATGGCTACACCTTC.

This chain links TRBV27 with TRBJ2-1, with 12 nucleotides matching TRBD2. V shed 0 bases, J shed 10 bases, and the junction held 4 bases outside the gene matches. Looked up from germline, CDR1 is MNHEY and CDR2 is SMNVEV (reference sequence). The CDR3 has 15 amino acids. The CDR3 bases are TGTGCCAGCAGTTTATCTCTAGCGGGAGGGACGGAGCAGTTCTTC. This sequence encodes CASSLSLAGGTEQFF.

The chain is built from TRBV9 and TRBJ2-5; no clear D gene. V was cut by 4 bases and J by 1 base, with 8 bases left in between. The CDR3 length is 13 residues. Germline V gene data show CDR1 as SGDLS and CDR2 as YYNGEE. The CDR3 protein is CASSRSVQETQYF. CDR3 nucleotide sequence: TGTGCCAGCAGCCGGAGCGTCCAAGAGACCCAGTACTTC.

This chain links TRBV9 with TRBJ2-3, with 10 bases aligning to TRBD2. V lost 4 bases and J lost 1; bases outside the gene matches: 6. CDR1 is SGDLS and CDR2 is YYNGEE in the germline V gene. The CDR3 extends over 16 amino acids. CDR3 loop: CASSRGLAVGTDTQYF. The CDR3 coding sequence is TGTGCCAGCAGCCGCGGACTAGCGGTAGGCACAGATACGCAGTATTTT. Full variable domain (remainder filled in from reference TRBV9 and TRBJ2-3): DSGVTQTPKHLITATGQRVTLRCSPRSGDLSVYWYQQSLDQGLQFLIQYYNGEERAKGNILERFSAQQFPDLHSELNLSSLELGDSALYFCASSRGLAVGTDTQYFGPGTRLTVL.

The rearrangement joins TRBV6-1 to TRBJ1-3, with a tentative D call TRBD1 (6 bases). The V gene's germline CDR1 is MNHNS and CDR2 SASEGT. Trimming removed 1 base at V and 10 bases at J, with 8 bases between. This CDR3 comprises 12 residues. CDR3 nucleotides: TGTGCCAGCAGTGAAGTCAGGGGAACCATATATTTT. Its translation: CASSEVRGTIYF.

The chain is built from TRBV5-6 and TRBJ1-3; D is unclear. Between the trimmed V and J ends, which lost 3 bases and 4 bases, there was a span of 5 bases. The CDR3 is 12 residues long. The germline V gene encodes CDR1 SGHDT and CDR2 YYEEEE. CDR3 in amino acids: CASSWAGNTIYF. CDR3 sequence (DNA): TGTGCCAGCAGCTGGGCAGGAAACACCATATATTTT.

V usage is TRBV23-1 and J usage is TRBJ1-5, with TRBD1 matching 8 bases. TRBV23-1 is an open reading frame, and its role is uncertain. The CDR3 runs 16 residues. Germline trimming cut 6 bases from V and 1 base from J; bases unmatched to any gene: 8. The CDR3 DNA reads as TGCGCCAGCAGCCCTAGGGACAGGATAAGCAATCAGCCCCAGCATTTT. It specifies CASSPRDRISNQPQHF.

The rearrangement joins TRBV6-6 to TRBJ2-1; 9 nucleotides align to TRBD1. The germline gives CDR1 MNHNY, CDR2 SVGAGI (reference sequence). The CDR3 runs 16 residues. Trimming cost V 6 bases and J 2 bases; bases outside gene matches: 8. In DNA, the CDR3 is TGTGCCAGCAGAACCCTCCGGGACAGGGCCTACAATGAGCAGTTCTTC. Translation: CASRTLRDRAYNEQFF.

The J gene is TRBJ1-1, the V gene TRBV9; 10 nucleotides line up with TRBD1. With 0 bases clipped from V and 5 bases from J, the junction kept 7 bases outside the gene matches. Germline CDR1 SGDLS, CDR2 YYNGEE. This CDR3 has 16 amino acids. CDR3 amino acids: CASSVGGTGDRTEAFF. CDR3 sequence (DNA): TGTGCCAGCAGCGTAGGTGGGACAGGGGATCGGACTGAAGCTTTCTTT.

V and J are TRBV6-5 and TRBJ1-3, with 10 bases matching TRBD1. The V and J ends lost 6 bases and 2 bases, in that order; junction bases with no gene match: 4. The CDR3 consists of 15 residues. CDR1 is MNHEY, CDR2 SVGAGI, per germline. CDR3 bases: TGTGCCAGCAGGCGGACAGGGGGTGCTGGAAACACCATATATTTT. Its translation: CASRRTGGAGNTIYF.

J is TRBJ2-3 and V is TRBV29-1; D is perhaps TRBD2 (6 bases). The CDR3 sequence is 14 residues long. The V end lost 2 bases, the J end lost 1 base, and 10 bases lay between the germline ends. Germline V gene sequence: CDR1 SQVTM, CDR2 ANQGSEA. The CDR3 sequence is CSVESGVGTDTQYF. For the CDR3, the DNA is TGCAGCGTTGAATCGGGGGTCGGCACAGATACGCAGTATTTT.

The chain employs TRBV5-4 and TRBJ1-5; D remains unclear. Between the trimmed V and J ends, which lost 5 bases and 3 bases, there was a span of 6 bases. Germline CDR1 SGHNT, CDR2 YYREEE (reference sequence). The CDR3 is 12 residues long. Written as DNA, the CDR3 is TGTGCCAGCAGGGGCTCCAATCAGCCCCAGCATTTT. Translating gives CASRGSNQPQHF.

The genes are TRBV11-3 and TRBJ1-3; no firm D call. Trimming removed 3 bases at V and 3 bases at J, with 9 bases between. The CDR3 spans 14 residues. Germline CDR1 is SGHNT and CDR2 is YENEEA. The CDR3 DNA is TGTGCCAGCAGCTTGTCGGGTTTTGGAAACACCATATATTTT. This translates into CASSLSGFGNTIYF.

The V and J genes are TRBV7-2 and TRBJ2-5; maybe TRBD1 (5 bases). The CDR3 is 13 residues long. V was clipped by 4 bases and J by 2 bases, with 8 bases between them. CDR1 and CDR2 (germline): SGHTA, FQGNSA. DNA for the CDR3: TGTGCCAGCAGCTCACAGGTACAAGAGACCCAGTACTTC. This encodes CASSSQVQETQYF.

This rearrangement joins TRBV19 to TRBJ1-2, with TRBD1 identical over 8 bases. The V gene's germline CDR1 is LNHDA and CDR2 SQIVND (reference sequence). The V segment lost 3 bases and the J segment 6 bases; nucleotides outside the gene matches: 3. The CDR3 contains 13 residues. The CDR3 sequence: CASSIGQGHGYTF. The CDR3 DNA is TGTGCCAGTAGTATCGGACAGGGCCATGGCTACACCTTC.

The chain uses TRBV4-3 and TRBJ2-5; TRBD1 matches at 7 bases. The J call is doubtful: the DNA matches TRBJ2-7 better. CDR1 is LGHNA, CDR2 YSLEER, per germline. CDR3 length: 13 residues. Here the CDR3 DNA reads TGCGCCAGCAGCCAAGAAAGGGGGCACGAGCAGTACTTC. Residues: CASSQERGHEQYF.

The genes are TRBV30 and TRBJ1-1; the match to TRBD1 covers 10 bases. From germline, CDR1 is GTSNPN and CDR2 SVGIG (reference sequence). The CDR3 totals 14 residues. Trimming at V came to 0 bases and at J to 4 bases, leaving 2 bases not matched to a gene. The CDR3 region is CAWSVRTGGTEAFF. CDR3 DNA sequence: TGTGCCTGGAGTGTCCGGACAGGGGGCACTGAAGCTTTCTTT.

The CDR3 nucleotides are TGTGCCAGCATGGCTGGATCGGGTCCCTACGAGCAGTACGTC. As protein: CASMAGSGPYEQYV. This chain uses TRBV6-1 with TRBJ2-7; D uncertain. The V gene lost 7 bases and the J gene lost 2 bases, with 15 bases spanning the gap. Germline V gene lookup returns CDR1 MNHNS and CDR2 SASEGT. The CDR3 runs 14 residues.

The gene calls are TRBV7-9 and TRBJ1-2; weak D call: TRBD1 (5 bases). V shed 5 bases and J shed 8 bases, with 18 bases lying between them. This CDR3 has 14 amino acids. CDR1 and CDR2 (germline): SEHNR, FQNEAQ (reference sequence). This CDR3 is CASSDLTGVEGYTF. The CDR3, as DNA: TGTGCCAGCAGCGACCTTACAGGTGTAGAGGGCTACACCTTC.

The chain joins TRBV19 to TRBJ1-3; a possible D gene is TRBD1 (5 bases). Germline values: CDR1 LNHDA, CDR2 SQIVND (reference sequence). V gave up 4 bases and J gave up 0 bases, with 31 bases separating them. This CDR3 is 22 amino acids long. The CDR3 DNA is TGTGCCAGTAGTAAAAGGGACGGTTTTGAGGGCTCACCGGGGGGCTCTGGAAACACCATATATTTT. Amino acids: CASSKRDGFEGSPGGSGNTIYF.

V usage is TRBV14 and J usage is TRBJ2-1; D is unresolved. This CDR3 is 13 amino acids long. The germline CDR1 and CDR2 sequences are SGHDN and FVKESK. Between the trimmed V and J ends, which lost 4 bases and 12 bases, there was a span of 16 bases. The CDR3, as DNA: TGTGCCAGCAGCCCTCGGCAGGTCGGTTGGCAGTTCTTC. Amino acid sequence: CASSPRQVGWQFF.

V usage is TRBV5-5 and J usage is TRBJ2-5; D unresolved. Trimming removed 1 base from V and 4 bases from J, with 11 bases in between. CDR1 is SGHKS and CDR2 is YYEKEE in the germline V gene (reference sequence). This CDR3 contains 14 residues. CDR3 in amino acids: CASSLLLTGETQYF. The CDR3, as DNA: TGTGCCAGCAGCTTGCTACTAACGGGAGAGACCCAGTACTTC.

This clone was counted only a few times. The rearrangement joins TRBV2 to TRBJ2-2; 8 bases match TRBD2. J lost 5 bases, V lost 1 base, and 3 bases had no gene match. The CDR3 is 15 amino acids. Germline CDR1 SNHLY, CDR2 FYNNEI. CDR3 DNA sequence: TGTGCCAGCAGTGAAGGAACTAGCGGAACCGGGGAGCTGTTTTTT. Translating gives CASSEGTSGTGELFF.